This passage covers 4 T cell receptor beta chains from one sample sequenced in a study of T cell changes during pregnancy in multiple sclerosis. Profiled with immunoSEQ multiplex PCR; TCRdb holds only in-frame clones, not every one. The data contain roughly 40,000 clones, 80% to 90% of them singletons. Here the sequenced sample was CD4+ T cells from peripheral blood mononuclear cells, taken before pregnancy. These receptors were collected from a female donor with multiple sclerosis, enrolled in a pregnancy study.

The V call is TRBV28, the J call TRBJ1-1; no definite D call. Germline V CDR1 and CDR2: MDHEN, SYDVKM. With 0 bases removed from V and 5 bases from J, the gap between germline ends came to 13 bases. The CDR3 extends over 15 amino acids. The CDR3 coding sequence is TGTGCCAGCAGTTTATGGGACCAACGAGGGACTGAAGCTTTCTTT. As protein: CASSLWDQRGTEAFF.

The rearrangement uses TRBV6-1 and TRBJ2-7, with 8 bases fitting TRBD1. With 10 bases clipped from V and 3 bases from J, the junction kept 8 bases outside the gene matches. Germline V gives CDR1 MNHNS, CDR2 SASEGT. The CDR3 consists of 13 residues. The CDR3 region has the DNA TGTGCCACCAGGCAGGGGGCTAGCTACGAGCAGTACTTC. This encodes CATRQGASYEQYF.

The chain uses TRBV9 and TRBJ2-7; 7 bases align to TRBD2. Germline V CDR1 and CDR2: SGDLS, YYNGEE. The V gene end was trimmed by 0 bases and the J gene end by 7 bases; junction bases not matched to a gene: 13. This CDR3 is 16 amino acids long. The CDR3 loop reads CASSVDGLAAFEEQYF. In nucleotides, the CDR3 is TGTGCCAGCAGCGTAGATGGGCTAGCGGCCTTTGAGGAGCAGTACTTC.

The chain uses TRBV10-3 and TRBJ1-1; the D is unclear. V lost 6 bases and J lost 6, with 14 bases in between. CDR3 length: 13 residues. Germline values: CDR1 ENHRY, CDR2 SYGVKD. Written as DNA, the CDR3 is TGTGCCATCAGGGAGACAAGGAGGGCTGAAGCTTTCTTT. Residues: CAIRETRRAEAFF.